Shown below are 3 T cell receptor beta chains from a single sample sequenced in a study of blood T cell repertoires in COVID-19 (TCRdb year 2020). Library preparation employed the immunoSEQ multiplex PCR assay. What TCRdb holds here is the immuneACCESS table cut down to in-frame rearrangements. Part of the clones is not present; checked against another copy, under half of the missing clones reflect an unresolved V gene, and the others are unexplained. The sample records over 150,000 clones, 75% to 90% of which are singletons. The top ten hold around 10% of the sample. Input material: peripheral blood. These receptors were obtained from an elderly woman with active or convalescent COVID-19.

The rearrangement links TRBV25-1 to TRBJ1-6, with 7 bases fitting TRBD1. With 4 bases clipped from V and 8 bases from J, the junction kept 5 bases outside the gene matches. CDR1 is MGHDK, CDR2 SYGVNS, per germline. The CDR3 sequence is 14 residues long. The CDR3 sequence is CASSADRDHSPLHF. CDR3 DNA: TGTGCCAGCAGTGCCGACAGGGACCATTCACCCCTCCACTTT.

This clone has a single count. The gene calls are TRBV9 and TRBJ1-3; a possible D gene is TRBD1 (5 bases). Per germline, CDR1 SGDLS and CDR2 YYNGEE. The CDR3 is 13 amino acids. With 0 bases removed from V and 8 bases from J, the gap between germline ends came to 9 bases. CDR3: CASSVGGADTIYF. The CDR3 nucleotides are TGTGCCAGCAGCGTAGGGGGCGCGGACACCATATATTTT.

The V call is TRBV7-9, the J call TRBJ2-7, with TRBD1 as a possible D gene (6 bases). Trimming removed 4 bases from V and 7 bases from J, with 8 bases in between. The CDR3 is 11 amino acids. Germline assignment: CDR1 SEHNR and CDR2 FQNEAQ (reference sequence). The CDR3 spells CASSYREEQYF. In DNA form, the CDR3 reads TGTGCCAGCAGCTACAGGGAGGAGCAGTACTTC.